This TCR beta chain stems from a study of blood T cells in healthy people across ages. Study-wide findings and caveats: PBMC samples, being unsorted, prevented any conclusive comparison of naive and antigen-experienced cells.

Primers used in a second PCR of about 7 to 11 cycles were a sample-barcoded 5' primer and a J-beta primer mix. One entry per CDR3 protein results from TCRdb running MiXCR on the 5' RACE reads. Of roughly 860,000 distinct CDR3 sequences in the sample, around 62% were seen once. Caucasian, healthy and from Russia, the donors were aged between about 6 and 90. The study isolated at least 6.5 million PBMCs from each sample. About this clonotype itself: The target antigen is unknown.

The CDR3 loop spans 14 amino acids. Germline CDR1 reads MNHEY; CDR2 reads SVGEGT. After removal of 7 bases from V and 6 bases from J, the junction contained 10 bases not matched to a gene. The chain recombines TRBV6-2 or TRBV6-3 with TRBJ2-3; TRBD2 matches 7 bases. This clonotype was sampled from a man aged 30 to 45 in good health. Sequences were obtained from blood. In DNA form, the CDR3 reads TGTGCCAGCACCCCACGAATCGGGGGGGATACGCAGTATTTT. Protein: CASTPRIGGDTQYF.